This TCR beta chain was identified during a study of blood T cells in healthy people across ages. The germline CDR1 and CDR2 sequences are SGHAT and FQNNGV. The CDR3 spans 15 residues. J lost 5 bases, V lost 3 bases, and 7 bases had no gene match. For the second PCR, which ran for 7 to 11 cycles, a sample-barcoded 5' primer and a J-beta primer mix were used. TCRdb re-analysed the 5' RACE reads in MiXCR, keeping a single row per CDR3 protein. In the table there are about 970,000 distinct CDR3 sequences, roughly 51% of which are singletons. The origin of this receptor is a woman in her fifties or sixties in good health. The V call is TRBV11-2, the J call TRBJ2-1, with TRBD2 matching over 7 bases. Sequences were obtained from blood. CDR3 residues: CASSFTGGFDNEQFF. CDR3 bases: TGTGCCAGCAGCTTTACGGGAGGCTTTGACAATGAGCAGTTCTTC.